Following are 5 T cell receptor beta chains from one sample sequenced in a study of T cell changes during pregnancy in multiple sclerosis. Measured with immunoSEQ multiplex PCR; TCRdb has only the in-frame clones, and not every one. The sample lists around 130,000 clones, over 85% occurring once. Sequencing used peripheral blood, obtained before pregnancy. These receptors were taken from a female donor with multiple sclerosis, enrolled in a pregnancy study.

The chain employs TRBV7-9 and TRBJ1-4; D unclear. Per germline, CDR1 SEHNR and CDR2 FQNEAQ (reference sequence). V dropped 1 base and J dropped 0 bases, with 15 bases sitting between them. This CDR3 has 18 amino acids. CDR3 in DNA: TGTGCCAGCAGCTTAGGGGCAGCAACCACCGCAACTAATGAAAAACTGTTTTTT. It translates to CASSLGAATTATNEKLFF.

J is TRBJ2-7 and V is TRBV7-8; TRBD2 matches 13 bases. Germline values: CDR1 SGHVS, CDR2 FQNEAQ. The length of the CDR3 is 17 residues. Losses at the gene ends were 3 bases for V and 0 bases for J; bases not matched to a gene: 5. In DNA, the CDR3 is TGTGCCAGCAGCTTTTGGACTAGCGGGGGTAGCTCCTACGAGCAGTACTTC. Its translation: CASSFWTSGGSSYEQYF. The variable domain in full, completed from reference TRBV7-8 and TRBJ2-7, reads GAGVSQSPRYKVAKRGQDVALRCDPISGHVSLFWYQQALGQGPEFLTYFQNEAQLDKSGLPSDRFFAERPEGSVSTLKIQRTQQEDSAVYLCASSFWTSGGSSYEQYFGPGTRLTVT.

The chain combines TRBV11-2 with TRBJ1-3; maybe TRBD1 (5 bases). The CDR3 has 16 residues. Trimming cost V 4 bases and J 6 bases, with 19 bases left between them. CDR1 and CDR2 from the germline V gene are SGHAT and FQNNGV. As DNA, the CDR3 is TGTGCCAGCAGCTCGACAGATCAGCCCTGGGAAAACACCATATATTTT. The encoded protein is CASSSTDQPWENTIYF.

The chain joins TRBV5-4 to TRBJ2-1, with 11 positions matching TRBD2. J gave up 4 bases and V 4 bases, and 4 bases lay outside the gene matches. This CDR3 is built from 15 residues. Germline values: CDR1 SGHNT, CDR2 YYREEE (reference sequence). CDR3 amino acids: CASSARLAGYNEQFF. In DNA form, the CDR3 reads TGTGCCAGCAGCGCCCGACTAGCGGGATACAATGAGCAGTTCTTC.

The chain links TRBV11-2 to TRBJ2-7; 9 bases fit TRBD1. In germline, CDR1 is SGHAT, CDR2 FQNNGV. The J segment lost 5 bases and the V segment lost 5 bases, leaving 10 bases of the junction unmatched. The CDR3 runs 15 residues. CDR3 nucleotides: TGTGCCAGCAGCCAAACCGGGACAGGGAAGAACGAGCAGTACTTC. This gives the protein CASSQTGTGKNEQYF. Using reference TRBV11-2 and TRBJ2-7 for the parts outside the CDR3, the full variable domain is EAGVAQSPRYKIIEKRQSVAFWCNPISGHATLYWYQQILGQGPKLLIQFQNNGVVDDSQLPKDRFSAERLKGVDSTLKIQPAKLEDSAVYLCASSQTGTGKNEQYFGPGTRLTVT.